One T cell receptor (beta chain) is described in this entry. What this receptor recognizes is not known. No much larger clonotype is one base removed from it; base qualities were not supplied. CD3+ T cells were first rested overnight at more than 2 million cells/mL in RPMI 1640 without fetal bovine serum. Following the manufacturer's instructions, MACS immunomagnetic beads were used to pull CD3+ T cells out of the PBMCs. The CDR3 covers 13 residues, taking in both the cysteine and the phenylalanine. CDR3 DNA only is kept here, 39 bases in frame from base 1. V is pared back by 6 bases and J by 6 bases, with 12 bases lying between the germline termini. As encoded in the germline V gene, CDR1 is MNHNS while CDR2 is SASEGT. These data are taken from a study of T cell repertoires and leukemia-associated antigens (dated by TCRdb to between 2018 and 2020). A note on the overall study: Per sample, about 5.1 to 7 million read pairs and about 3.3 to 5.0 million effective reads were obtained, for 15 million or so effective reads in total. In vitro peptide stimulation of healthy T cells was used with the aim of identifying the antigen recognized by a TCR Vbeta21 clone previously found in CML patients. Summary of the overall study and its limitations: The antigen specificity and function of the expanded clones were not directly tested, and further investigation of both was required. The four groups showed no significant differences in numbers of Vbeta genes (about 60), Jbeta genes (approximately 14), VDJ rearrangements, or unique CDR3s.

Total RNA was extracted from the cultured T cells using TRIzol reagent. 5' rapid amplification of cDNA ends (5'RACE) was used to amplify TCRbeta libraries from RNA. Library concentration and integrity were checked with Qubit, an Agilent instrument, and quantitative PCR before sequencing. A commercial service provider sequenced the qualified libraries on Illumina HiSeq or MiSeq. On the study's bioinformatics: TCR sequences in each sample were identified with MiXCR version 1.8.2. For a clone to be considered qualified, a CDR3 longer than four amino acids, an in-frame nucleotide length, and the absence of a stop codon were required. A read containing the complete CDR3 structure was defined as an effective read. RT-PCR with 24 Vbeta primers, GeneScan spectratyping, and Sanger sequencing were used to validate the expanded clones. TCRdb reprocessing: public reads trimmed at Q25 with fastp, clones called with MiXCR, in-frame beta chains kept. Each entry merges the rows of one CDR3 protein and shows their most common DNA and genes. The V and J calls follow TCRdb's processing rather than the paper's. A total of 9,000 to 15,000 distinct CDR3 sequences appear in this sample, about two fifths of them only once. The ten largest make up 33% of the sample.

The receptor chain draws on TRBV6-1 and TRBJ2-1; the D segment is perhaps TRBD1 or TRBD2, each sharing 5 matched bases. The specimen sequenced was CD3+ T cells sorted from blood and cultured. The sequence came from a female donor in good health. The CDR3 region reads CASSHTGGNEQFF. The DNA reads TGTGCCAGCAGCCACACAGGAGGCAATGAGCAGTTCTTC.